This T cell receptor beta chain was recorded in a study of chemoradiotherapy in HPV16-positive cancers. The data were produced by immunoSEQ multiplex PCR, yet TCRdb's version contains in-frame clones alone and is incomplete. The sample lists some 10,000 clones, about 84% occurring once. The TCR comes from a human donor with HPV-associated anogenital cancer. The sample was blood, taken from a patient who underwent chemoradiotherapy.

The CDR3 is CASSSTGYSPLHF. CDR3 sequence (DNA): TGTGCCAGCAGCTCGACAGGGTATTCACCCCTCCACTTT. The rearrangement uses TRBV7-8 and TRBJ1-6; 7 bases are shared with TRBD1. After removal of 4 bases from V and 8 bases from J, the junction contained 2 bases not matched to a gene. Germline V gene data show CDR1 as SGHVS and CDR2 as FQNEAQ. This CDR3 has 13 amino acids. Supplemented by reference TRBV7-8 and TRBJ1-6, the full variable domain reads GAGVSQSPRYKVAKRGQDVALRCDPISGHVSLFWYQQALGQGPEFLTYFQNEAQLDKSGLPSDRFFAERPEGSVSTLKIQRTQQEDSAVYLCASSSTGYSPLHFGNGTRLTVT.